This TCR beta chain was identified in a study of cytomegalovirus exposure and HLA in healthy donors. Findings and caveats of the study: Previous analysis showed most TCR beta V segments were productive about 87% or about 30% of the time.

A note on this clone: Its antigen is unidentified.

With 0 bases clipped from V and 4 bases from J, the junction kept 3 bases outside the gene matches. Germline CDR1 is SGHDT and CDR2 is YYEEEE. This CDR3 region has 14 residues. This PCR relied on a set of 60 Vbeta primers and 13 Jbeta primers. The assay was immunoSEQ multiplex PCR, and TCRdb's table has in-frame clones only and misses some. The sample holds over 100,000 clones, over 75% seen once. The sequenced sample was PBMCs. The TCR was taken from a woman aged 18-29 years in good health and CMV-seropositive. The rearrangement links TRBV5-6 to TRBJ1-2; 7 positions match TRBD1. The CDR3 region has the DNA TGTGCCAGCAGCTTGGCACAGGGGCTCTATGGCTACACCTTC. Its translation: CASSLAQGLYGYTF.